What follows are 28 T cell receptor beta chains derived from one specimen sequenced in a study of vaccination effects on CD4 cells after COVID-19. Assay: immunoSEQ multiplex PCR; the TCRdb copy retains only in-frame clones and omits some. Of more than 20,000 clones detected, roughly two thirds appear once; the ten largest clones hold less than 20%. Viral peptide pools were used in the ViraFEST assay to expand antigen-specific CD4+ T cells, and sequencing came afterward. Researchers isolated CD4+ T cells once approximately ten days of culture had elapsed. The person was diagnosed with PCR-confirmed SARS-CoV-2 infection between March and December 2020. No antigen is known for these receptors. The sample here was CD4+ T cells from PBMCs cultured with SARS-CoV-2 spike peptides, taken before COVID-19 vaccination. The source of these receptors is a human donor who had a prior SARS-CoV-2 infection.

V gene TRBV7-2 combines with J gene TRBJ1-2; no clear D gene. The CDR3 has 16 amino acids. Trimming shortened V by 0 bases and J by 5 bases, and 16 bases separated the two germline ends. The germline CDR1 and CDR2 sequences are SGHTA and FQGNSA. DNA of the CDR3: TGTGCCAGCAGCTTAGCATTACAGCCATATCCTTATGGCTACACCTTC. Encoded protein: CASSLALQPYPYGYTF.

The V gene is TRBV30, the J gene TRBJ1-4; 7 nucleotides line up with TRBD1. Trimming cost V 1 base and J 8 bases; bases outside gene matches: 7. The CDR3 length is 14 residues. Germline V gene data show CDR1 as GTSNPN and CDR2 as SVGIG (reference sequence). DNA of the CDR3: TGTGCCTGGAGTGAAGACAGGGTAGTAGAAAAACTGTTTTTT. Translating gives CAWSEDRVVEKLFF.

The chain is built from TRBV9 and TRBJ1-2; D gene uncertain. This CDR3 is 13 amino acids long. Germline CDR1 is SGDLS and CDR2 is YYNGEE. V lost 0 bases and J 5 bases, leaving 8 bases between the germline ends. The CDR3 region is CASSVDSYYGYTF. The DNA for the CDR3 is TGTGCCAGCAGCGTAGATAGCTATTATGGCTACACCTTC.

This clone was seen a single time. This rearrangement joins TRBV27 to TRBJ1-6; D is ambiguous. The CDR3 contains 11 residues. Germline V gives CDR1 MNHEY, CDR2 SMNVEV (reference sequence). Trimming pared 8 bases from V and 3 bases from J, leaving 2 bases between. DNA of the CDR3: TGTGCCAGCGGCTATAATTCACCCCTCCACTTT. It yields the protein CASGYNSPLHF.

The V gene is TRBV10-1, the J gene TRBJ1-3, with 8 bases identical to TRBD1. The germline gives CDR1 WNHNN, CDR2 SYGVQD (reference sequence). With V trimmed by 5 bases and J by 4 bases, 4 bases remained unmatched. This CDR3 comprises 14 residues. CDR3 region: CASSLGTGGNTIYF. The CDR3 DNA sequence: TGCGCCAGCAGTCTTGGGACAGGAGGAAACACCATATATTTT.

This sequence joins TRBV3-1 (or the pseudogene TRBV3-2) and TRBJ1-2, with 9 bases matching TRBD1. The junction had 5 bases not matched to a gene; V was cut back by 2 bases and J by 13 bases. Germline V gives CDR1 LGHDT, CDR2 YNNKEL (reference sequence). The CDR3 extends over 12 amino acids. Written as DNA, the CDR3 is TGTGCCAGCAGCCAATTACAGGGGGCAGGCACCTTC. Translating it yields CASSQLQGAGTF.

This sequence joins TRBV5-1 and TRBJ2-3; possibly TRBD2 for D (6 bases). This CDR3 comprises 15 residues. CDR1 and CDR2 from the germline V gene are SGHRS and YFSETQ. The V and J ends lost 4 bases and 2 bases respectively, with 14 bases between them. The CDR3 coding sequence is TGCGCCAGCAGCCGTGGAGCGGGCTACACAGATACGCAGTATTTT. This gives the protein CASSRGAGYTDTQYF. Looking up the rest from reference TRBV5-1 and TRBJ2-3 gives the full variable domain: KAGVTQTPRYLIKTRGQQVTLSCSPISGHRSVSWYQQTPGQGLQFLFEYFSETQRNKGNFPGRFSGRQFSNSRSEMNVSTLELGDSALYLCASSRGAGYTDTQYFGPGTRLTVL.

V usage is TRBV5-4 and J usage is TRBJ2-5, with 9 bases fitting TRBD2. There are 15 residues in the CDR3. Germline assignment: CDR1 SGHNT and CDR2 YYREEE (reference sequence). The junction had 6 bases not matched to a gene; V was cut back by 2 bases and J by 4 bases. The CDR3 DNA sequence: TGTGCCAGCAGCTTTGGCGGGAGGGCCCCAGAGACCCAGTACTTC. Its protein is CASSFGGRAPETQYF. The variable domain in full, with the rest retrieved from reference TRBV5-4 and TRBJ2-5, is ETGVTQSPTHLIKTRGQQVTLRCSSQSGHNTVSWYQQALGQGPQFIFQYYREEENGRGNFPPRFSGLQFPNYSSELNVNALELDDSALYLCASSFGGRAPETQYFGPGTRLLVL.

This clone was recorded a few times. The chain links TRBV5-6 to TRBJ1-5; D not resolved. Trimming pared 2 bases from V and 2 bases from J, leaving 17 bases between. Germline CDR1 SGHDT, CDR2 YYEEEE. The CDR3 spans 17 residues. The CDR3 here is CASSLHRAGRRNQPQHF. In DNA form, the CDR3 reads TGTGCCAGCAGCTTACATCGGGCGGGTAGGCGCAATCAGCCCCAGCATTTT.

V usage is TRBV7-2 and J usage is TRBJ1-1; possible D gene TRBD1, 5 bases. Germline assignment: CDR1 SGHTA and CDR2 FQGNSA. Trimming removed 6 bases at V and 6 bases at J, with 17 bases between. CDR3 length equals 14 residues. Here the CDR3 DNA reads TGTGCCAGCAGGCAGCAGGGTATGGCAGCTGAAGCTTTCTTT. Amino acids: CASRQQGMAAEAFF.

The CDR3 nucleotides read TGTGCCAGCATAGGGACAGAGACCTATGGCTACACCTTC. Its protein product is CASIGTETYGYTF. The chain is built from TRBV2 and TRBJ1-2, with 7 bases matching TRBD1. The CDR3 contains 13 residues. Germline values: CDR1 SNHLY, CDR2 FYNNEI. V gave up 7 bases and J gave up 4 bases; unmatched junction bases: 6.

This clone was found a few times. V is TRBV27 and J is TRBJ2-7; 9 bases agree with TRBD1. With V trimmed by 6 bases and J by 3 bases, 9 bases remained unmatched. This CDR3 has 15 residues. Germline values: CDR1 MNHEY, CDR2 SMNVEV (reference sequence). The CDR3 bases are TGTGCCAGCAGCCCGGGACAGGGAGGAGTCTACGAGCAGTACTTC. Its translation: CASSPGQGGVYEQYF.

The CDR3 loop is CASSLGLAGGPGNEQFF. The CDR3 DNA reads TGTGCCAGCAGCTTGGGACTAGCGGGAGGGCCGGGCAATGAGCAGTTCTTC. This chain joins TRBV11-2 and TRBJ2-1, with 16 nucleotides matching TRBD2. V trimming: 3 bases; J trimming: 6 bases; junction bases outside the gene matches: 5. The germline CDR1 and CDR2 sequences are SGHAT and FQNNGV. The CDR3 is made up of 17 amino acids.

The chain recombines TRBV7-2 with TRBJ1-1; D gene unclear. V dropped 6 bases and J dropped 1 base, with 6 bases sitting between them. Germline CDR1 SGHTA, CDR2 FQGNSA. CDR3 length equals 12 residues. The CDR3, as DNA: TGTGCCAGCAGGCGGAAGAACACTGAAGCTTTCTTT. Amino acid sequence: CASRRKNTEAFF.

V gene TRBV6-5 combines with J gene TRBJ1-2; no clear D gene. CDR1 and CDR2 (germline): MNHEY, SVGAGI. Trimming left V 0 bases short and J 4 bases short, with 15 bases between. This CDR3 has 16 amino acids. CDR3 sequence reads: CASSYSSGRTRYGYTF. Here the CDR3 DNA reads TGTGCCAGCAGTTACTCGAGCGGCCGGACCCGCTATGGCTACACCTTC.

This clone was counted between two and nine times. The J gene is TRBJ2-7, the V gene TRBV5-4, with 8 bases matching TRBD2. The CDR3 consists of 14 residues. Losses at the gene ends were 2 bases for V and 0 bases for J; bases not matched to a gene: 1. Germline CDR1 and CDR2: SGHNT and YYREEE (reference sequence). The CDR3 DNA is TGTGCCAGCAGCTTTGGGACTAGCTCCTACGAGCAGTACTTC. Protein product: CASSFGTSSYEQYF.

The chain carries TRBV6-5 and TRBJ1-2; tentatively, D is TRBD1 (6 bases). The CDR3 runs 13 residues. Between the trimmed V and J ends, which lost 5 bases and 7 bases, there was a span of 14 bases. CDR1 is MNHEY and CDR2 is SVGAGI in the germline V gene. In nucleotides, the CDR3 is TGTGCCAGCAGTCCTCCAGGGGTAGGTGGCTACACCTTC. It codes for CASSPPGVGGYTF.

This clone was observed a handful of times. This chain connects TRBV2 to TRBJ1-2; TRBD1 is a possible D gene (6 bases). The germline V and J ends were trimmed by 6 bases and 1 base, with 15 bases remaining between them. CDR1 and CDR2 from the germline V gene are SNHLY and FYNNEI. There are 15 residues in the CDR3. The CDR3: CASRANRDLNYGYTF. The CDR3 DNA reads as TGTGCCAGCAGGGCCAACAGGGACCTTAACTATGGCTACACCTTC.

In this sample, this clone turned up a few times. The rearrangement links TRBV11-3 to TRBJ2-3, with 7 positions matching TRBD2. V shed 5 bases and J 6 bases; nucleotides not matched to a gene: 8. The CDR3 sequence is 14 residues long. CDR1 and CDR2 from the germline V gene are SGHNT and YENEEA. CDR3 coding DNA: TGTGCCAGCAGCCCCGCGGGGGAGCGGGATACGCAGTATTTT. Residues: CASSPAGERDTQYF.

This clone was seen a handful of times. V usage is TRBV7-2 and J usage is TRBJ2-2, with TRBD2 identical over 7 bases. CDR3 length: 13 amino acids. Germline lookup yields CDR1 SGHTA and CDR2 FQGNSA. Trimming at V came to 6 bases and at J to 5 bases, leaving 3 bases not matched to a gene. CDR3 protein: CASRSLATGELFF. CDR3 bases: TGTGCCAGCAGATCACTAGCGACCGGGGAGCTGTTTTTT.

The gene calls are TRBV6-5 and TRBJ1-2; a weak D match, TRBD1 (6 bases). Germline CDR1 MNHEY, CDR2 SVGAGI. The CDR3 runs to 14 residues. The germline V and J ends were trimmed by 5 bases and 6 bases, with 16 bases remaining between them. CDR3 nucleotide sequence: TGTGCCAGCAGTCGAACCACAGGGTTTCATGGCTACACCTTC. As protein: CASSRTTGFHGYTF.

The CDR3 DNA reads as TGTGCCAGCAGCAAGGGACAGGGGGAGATGTATGAGCAGTTCTTC. Its translation: CASSKGQGEMYEQFF. This chain connects TRBV9 to TRBJ2-1; TRBD1 aligns across 11 bases. Germline lookup yields CDR1 SGDLS and CDR2 YYNGEE. This CDR3 comprises 15 residues. The V and J ends lost 4 bases and 8 bases, in that order; junction bases with no gene match: 8.

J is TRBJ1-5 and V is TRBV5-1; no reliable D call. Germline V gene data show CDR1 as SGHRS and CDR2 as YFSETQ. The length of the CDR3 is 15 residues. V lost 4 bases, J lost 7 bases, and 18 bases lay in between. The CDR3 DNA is TGCGCCAGCAGCCCCGATGGAAACCCATCCCAGCCCCAGCATTTT. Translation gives CASSPDGNPSQPQHF. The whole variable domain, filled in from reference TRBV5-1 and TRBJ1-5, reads KAGVTQTPRYLIKTRGQQVTLSCSPISGHRSVSWYQQTPGQGLQFLFEYFSETQRNKGNFPGRFSGRQFSNSRSEMNVSTLELGDSALYLCASSPDGNPSQPQHFGDGTRLSIL.

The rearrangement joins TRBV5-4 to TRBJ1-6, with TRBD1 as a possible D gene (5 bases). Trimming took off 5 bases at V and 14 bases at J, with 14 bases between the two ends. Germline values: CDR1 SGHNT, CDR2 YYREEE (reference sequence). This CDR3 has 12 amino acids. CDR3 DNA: TGTGCCAGCAGTCCCCCGGGGGGAACCCTCCACTTT. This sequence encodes CASSPPGGTLHF.

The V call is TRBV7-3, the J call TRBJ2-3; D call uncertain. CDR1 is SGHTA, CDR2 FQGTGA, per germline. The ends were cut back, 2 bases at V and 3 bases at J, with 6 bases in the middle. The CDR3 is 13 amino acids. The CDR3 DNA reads TGTGCCAGCAGCTTATTCATAACAGATACGCAGTATTTT. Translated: CASSLFITDTQYF.

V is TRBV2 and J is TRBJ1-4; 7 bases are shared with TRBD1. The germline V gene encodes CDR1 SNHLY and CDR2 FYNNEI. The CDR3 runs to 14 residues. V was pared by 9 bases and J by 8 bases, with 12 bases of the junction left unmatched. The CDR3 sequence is CASAGTGEEEKLFF. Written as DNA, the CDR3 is TGTGCCAGTGCCGGCACAGGGGAAGAAGAAAAACTGTTTTTT.

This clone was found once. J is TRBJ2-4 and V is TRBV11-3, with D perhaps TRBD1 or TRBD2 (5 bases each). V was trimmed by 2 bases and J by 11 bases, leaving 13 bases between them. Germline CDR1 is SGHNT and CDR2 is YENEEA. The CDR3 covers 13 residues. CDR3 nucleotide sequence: TGTGCCAGCAGCTTAAACCGGGACGTTCTTCAGTACTTC. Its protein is CASSLNRDVLQYF.

The CDR3: CASSLKREVGHEQYF. The CDR3 DNA follows: TGTGCCAGCAGCTTAAAACGGGAAGTTGGTCACGAGCAGTACTTC. This chain links TRBV11-1 with TRBJ2-7, with D perhaps TRBD2 (5 bases). This CDR3 is 15 amino acids long. The germline gives CDR1 SGHAT, CDR2 FQDESV (reference sequence). Trimming took off 2 bases at V and 5 bases at J, with 16 bases between the two ends.